The 2 T cell receptor beta chains presented below share a single source sample, sequenced in a study of T cells in women clearing cervical HPV infection. The repertoire was sequenced with immunoSEQ multiplex PCR; TCRdb's copy has only in-frame clones and lacks some. The sample spans 25,000 to 35,000 clones; the ten largest clones claim about 7.8%. Sample: blood buffy coat. Receptors originate from a woman between 18 and 70 years old with a cervical HPV16 infection that either progressed to CIN3+ or cleared (not recorded which).

Remarks on this clone: Read coverage stops 3 residues before the CDR3 terminus; the germline J gene supplies the remainder. V usage is TRBV11-2 and J usage is TRBJ1-5; TRBD1 might be the D (6 bases). Looked up from germline, CDR1 is SGHAT and CDR2 is FQNNGV. The CDR3 extends over 14 amino acids. Trimming shortened V by 5 bases and J by 7 bases, and 15 bases separated the two germline ends. The CDR3 bases that were read are TGTGCCAGCAGCAACGGGGGGCGCGGACAGCCC. It is translated as CASSNGGRGQP. The full CDR3 sequence reads CASSNGGRGQPQHF.

A word on this clone: Sequencing ends 3 residues short of the CDR3 end; the germline J gene provides the rest. The chain uses TRBV30 and TRBJ1-5; no definite D call. The CDR3 consists of 13 residues. V was trimmed by 2 bases and J by 3 bases, leaving 8 bases between them. Germline V gene data show CDR1 as GTSNPN and CDR2 as SVGIG (reference sequence). CDR3 sequence reads: CAWSSGTNQPQHF. The DNA read from the CDR3 is TGTGCCTGGAGTTCAGGCACCAATCAGCCC.